This T cell receptor (beta chain) was sequenced for a study of T-cell memory formation after mild COVID-19. The CDR3 is 14 residues long. Germline V gene sequence: CDR1 DFQATT, CDR2 SNEGSKA (reference sequence). The ends were cut back, 0 bases at V and 4 bases at J, with 12 bases in the middle. With constant-segment primers, 5'RACE yielded cDNA libraries of TCR alpha and TCR beta that carried sample barcodes and UMIs. TCRdb redid the calling of the 5' RACE reads with MiXCR, one entry per CDR3 protein. Found here are about 340,000 distinct CDR3 sequences, approximately 16% of them singletons; the top ten hold about a fifth. Only a few counts were recorded for this clonotype.

Sequencing was performed on PBMCs or a T cell subset sorted from them (not recorded which). This TCR came from a man between 18 and 29 years old who had mild COVID-19 (a few samples of this study predate the infection). Cell type and time point are not known. The chain carries TRBV20-1 and TRBJ1-1, with D possibly matching TRBD1 (5 bases). The CDR3 DNA sequence: TGCAGTGCTAGAGATCGGGACCGGCGCACTGAAGCTTTCTTT. This codes for CSARDRDRRTEAFF.